This T cell receptor (beta chain) was sequenced during a study of monozygotic twins with inflammatory bowel disease. The CDR3 extends over 18 amino acids. TCRdb reprocessed the 5' RACE reads, keeping one entry per CDR3 protein, no DNA. Its table lists hundreds of thousands of distinct CDR3 sequences. The chain is built from TRBV23-1 and TRBJ2-5; absent DNA, TCRdb's TRBD1 call cannot be checked. TRBV23-1 is designated an ORF whose function remains uncertain. The TCR sequence derives from a human donor with ulcerative colitis or Crohn's disease, or a healthy co-twin of an affected twin (not recorded which). Sequencing used blood. CDR3 region: CASSQSGIRGQGWETQYF.